This is a list of T cell receptor beta chains from one sample in a study of blood T cells in healthy people across ages. TCRdb itself ran the 5' RACE reads through MiXCR, one entry per CDR3 protein. The table has 600,000 to 850,000 distinct CDR3 sequences, 40% to 45% seen once; the top ten hold more than 20%. Sequencing used blood. Receptors were obtained from a woman aged 55-75 years in good health. The CDR3 runs from the conserved cysteine through the conserved F or W. Each record gives: V gene, clone size, D gene, J gene, CDR3 protein, CDR3 DNA. The D gene is left open where the match is weak. The listing skips clone size in some rows; elsewhere it reads once, few, many or a size class.

v_call: TRBV18
clone_size: NA
d_call: TRBD1
j_call: TRBJ2-1
cdr3_aa: CASSPKAQGVYNEQFF
cdr3_nt: TGTGCCAGCTCACCAAAAGCGCAGGGGGTTTACAATGAGCAGTTCTTC

v_call: TRBV20-1
clone_size: NA
d_call: NA
j_call: TRBJ1-1
cdr3_aa: CSADDPRKAFF
cdr3_nt: TGCAGTGCCGACGATCCGCGGAAAGCTTTCTTT

v_call: TRBV2
clone_size: NA
d_call: TRBD2
j_call: TRBJ2-5
cdr3_aa: CASSEEGTRRETQYF
cdr3_nt: TGTGCCAGCAGTGAAGAAGGGACTAGAAGGGAGACCCAGTACTTC

v_call: TRBV27
clone_size: few
d_call: NA
j_call: TRBJ2-2
cdr3_aa: CASTSGTANTGELFF
cdr3_nt: TGTGCCAGCACATCCGGGACTGCGAACACCGGGGAGCTGTTTTTT

v_call: TRBV10-3
clone_size: NA
d_call: TRBD1
j_call: TRBJ2-3
cdr3_aa: CAIGIDRAADTQYF
cdr3_nt: TGTGCCATCGGTATCGACAGGGCCGCAGATACGCAGTATTTT

v_call: TRBV3-1
clone_size: NA
d_call: NA
j_call: TRBJ2-7
cdr3_aa: CASSQVGSEQYF
cdr3_nt: TGTGCCAGCAGCCAAGTTGGGAGCGAGCAGTACTTC

v_call: TRBV4-2
clone_size: many
d_call: NA
j_call: TRBJ1-2
cdr3_aa: CASSQAMDGGLGYTF
cdr3_nt: TGTGCCAGCAGCCAGGCGATGGACGGAGGCCTTGGCTACACCTTC

v_call: TRBV5-1
clone_size: NA
d_call: TRBD1
j_call: TRBJ2-7
cdr3_aa: CASSYGQGWDEQYF
cdr3_nt: TGCGCCAGCAGCTACGGACAGGGATGGGACGAGCAGTACTTC

v_call: TRBV20-1
clone_size: NA
d_call: TRBD1
j_call: TRBJ2-7
cdr3_aa: CSAVRQGRSYEQYF
cdr3_nt: TGCAGTGCTGTTAGACAGGGCCGGTCCTACGAGCAGTACTTC

v_call: TRBV6-2/TRBV6-3
clone_size: few
d_call: NA
j_call: TRBJ2-7
cdr3_aa: CASSLLSEQYF
cdr3_nt: TGTGCCAGCAGTTTGTTGAGCGAGCAGTACTTC

v_call: TRBV7-2
clone_size: NA
d_call: NA
j_call: TRBJ2-1
cdr3_aa: CASSLALYSEQFF
cdr3_nt: TGTGCCAGCAGCTTAGCGCTCTACTCTGAGCAGTTCTTC

v_call: TRBV5-1
clone_size: NA
d_call: NA
j_call: TRBJ2-1
cdr3_aa: CASRESQYNEQFF
cdr3_nt: TGCGCCAGCAGGGAGAGCCAATACAATGAGCAGTTCTTC

v_call: TRBV21-1
clone_size: few
d_call: NA
j_call: TRBJ2-7
cdr3_aa: CASRDRGGEQYF
cdr3_nt: TGTGCCAGCCGGGACAGGGGGGGCGAGCAGTACTTC

v_call: TRBV30
clone_size: few
d_call: TRBD2
j_call: TRBJ2-5
cdr3_aa: CASNPGLAGIAQYF
cdr3_nt: TGTGCCTCTAATCCCGGACTAGCGGGGATAGCCCAGTACTTC

v_call: TRBV29-1
clone_size: NA
d_call: TRBD2
j_call: TRBJ2-1
cdr3_aa: CSVERAGGTEQFF
cdr3_nt: TGCAGCGTTGAACGGGCGGGGGGGACTGAGCAGTTCTTC

v_call: TRBV5-1
clone_size: NA
d_call: NA
j_call: TRBJ2-5
cdr3_aa: CASSFGTRNGETQYF
cdr3_nt: TGCGCCAGCAGCTTCGGGACCAGGAATGGGGAGACCCAGTACTTC

v_call: TRBV7-2
clone_size: NA
d_call: NA
j_call: TRBJ1-6
cdr3_aa: CASSKASGLNSPLHF
cdr3_nt: TGTGCCAGCAGCAAGGCCAGTGGCCTTAATTCACCCCTCCACTTT

v_call: TRBV4-3
clone_size: NA
d_call: NA
j_call: TRBJ2-3
cdr3_aa: CASSQGSFSTDTQYF
cdr3_nt: TGCGCCAGCAGCCAGGGAAGTTTTAGCACAGATACGCAGTATTTT

v_call: TRBV20-1
clone_size: NA
d_call: NA
j_call: TRBJ1-2
cdr3_aa: CSAADRQNYGYTF
cdr3_nt: TGCAGTGCCGCCGACAGGCAAAACTATGGCTACACCTTC

v_call: TRBV29-1
clone_size: few
d_call: NA
j_call: TRBJ1-2
cdr3_aa: CSVVTAFSAYGYTF
cdr3_nt: TGCAGCGTGGTTACAGCTTTTTCAGCCTATGGCTACACCTTC

v_call: TRBV28
clone_size: few
d_call: NA
j_call: TRBJ2-7
cdr3_aa: CASSLSAGTYEQYF
cdr3_nt: TGTGCCAGCAGTTTGAGCGCAGGTACCTACGAGCAGTACTTC

v_call: TRBV9
clone_size: NA
d_call: TRBD2
j_call: TRBJ2-1
cdr3_aa: CASSRGTSAYNEQFF
cdr3_nt: TGTGCCAGCAGTCGGGGGACTAGCGCTTACAATGAGCAGTTCTTC

v_call: TRBV30
clone_size: few
d_call: TRBD1
j_call: TRBJ1-2
cdr3_aa: CAWSHRGGDGYTF
cdr3_nt: TGTGCCTGGAGTCACAGGGGAGGCGATGGCTACACCTTC

v_call: TRBV28
clone_size: many
d_call: NA
j_call: TRBJ2-1
cdr3_aa: CASSLLGEKWNNEQFF
cdr3_nt: TGTGCCAGCAGTTTATTGGGGGAAAAGTGGAACAATGAGCAGTTCTTC

v_call: TRBV12-3/TRBV12-4
clone_size: NA
d_call: NA
j_call: TRBJ2-7
cdr3_aa: CASRPGVGNSYEQYF
cdr3_nt: TGTGCCAGCAGGCCCGGTGTGGGAAACTCCTACGAGCAGTACTTC

v_call: TRBV12-3/TRBV12-4
clone_size: few
d_call: NA
j_call: TRBJ2-3
cdr3_aa: CASSRPATYTDTQYF
cdr3_nt: TGTGCCAGCAGCCGACCGGCTACCTACACAGATACGCAGTATTTT